The rows below give T cell receptor beta chains drawn from one sample of a study of blood T cell repertoires in COVID-19. Measured with immunoSEQ multiplex PCR; TCRdb has only the in-frame clones, and not every one. The sample consists of 150,000 or so clones, around 87% of them appearing once. The sample was peripheral blood. The origin of the receptors is an older man with acute or convalescent COVID-19. Each CDR3 is given with its conserved first and last residue. The D gene is left open where the match is weak. Part of the rows lack a size; the others show once, few, many or a class for expanded clones.

TRBV30,.,TRBJ1-2,.,CAWSVGQGGGYTF,TGTGCCTGGAGTGTAGGGCAGGGAGGTGGCTACACCTTC
TRBV7-9,.,TRBJ2-3,.,CASSSFRGATPDTQYF,TGTGCCAGCAGCTCGTTCAGGGGGGCCACACCAGATACGCAGTATTTT
TRBV5-1,.,TRBJ2-5,.,CASSPIGGRQETQYF,TGCGCCAGCAGCCCCATCGGAGGGAGACAAGAGACCCAGTACTTC
TRBV30,.,TRBJ2-1,.,CASTSPHYNEQFF,TGTGCCTCGACTAGTCCGCACTACAATGAGCAGTTCTTC
TRBV11-2,.,TRBJ2-3,TRBD2,CASSLGLGGATDTQYF,TGTGCCAGCAGCTTAGGTCTCGGGGGGGCCACAGATACGCAGTATTTT
TRBV6-1,.,TRBJ1-6,.,CASSEGAGGLPLHF,TGTGCCAGCAGTGAAGGGGCGGGGGGATTACCCCTCCACTTT
TRBV4-1,.,TRBJ1-2,.,CASSQGRDNYGYTF,TGCGCCAGCAGCCAAGGGCGGGATAACTATGGCTACACCTTC
TRBV12-3/TRBV12-4,.,TRBJ2-1,.,CASSLTGEQFF,TGTGCCAGCAGTCTCACAGGGGAGCAGTTCTTC
TRBV9,once,TRBJ2-7,.,CASSADRGGYEQYF,TGTGCCAGCAGCGCGGACAGAGGAGGCTACGAGCAGTACTTC
TRBV10-3,.,TRBJ2-1,TRBD2,CAIWGPIAGGNEQFF,TGTGCCATCTGGGGCCCCATAGCGGGCGGCAATGAGCAGTTCTTC
TRBV29-1,.,TRBJ1-1,.,CSVDFLSGTANTEAFF,TGCAGCGTTGACTTCCTGAGCGGGACGGCGAACACTGAAGCTTTCTTT
TRBV28,.,TRBJ2-2,.,CASSSRNTGELFF,TGTGCCAGCAGTTCTCGGAACACCGGGGAGCTGTTTTTT
TRBV18,.,TRBJ2-3,TRBD2,CASSRTSGGANVLDTQYF,TGTGCCAGCTCACGGACTAGCGGGGGGGCGAATGTTCTTGATACGCAGTATTTT
TRBV2,.,TRBJ1-5,.,CASTPGVGNQPQHF,TGTGCCAGCACCCCGGGGGTTGGCAATCAGCCCCAGCATTTT
TRBV6-2/TRBV6-3,.,TRBJ2-5,TRBD2,CASSYGGRGEETQYF,TGTGCCAGCAGTTACGGCGGGAGGGGTGAAGAGACCCAGTACTTC
TRBV11-2,few,TRBJ2-1,.,CASSLDTGSREQFF,TGTGCCAGCAGCTTAGATACAGGGTCGCGGGAGCAGTTCTTC
TRBV5-1,.,TRBJ1-6,TRBD1,CASSVDRASYYSPLHF,TGCGCCAGCAGCGTGGACAGGGCTTCGTATTATTCACCCCTCCACTTT
TRBV12-3/TRBV12-4,.,TRBJ2-3,TRBD2,CASSSGGADTQYF,TGTGCCAGCAGTTCCGGGGGGGCAGATACGCAGTATTTT
TRBV7-9,.,TRBJ2-5,TRBD2,CASSLGLAGAKETQYF,TGTGCCAGCAGCTTAGGTCTAGCGGGGGCTAAGGAGACCCAGTACTTC
TRBV25-1,.,TRBJ1-3,TRBD1,CASSDTGTGSGNTIYF,TGTGCCAGCAGTGATACCGGGACAGGGTCTGGAAACACCATATATTTT
TRBV20-1,.,TRBJ2-2,TRBD2,CSASRTSGTGELFF,TGCAGTGCTAGTCGGACTAGCGGTACCGGGGAGCTGTTTTTT
TRBV9,.,TRBJ1-1,.,CASSVSVQAPGDTRAFF,TGTGCCAGCAGCGTATCGGTGCAAGCCCCCGGGGACACTCGGGCTTTCTTT
TRBV28,.,TRBJ2-4,TRBD1,CASSPSGTGLYIQYF,TGTGCCAGCAGCCCATCGGGGACAGGGCTATACATTCAGTACTTC
TRBV5-5,.,TRBJ2-2,.,CASSLAGNTGELFF,TGTGCCAGCAGCTTGGCAGGAAACACCGGGGAGCTGTTTTTT
TRBV3-1/TRBV3-2,.,TRBJ1-1,TRBD1,CASSRGQAGGTEAFF,TGTGCCAGCAGCCGCGGACAGGCGGGGGGCACTGAAGCTTTCTTT
TRBV9,.,TRBJ2-1,TRBD1,CASRPGQGNDEQFF,TGTGCCAGCAGGCCGGGACAGGGGAACGATGAGCAGTTCTTC
TRBV19,.,TRBJ1-5,.,CASSISSGFSQPQHF,TGTGCCAGTAGTATTTCCTCAGGGTTCAGTCAGCCCCAGCATTTT
TRBV11-2,.,TRBJ2-5,.,CASSLRRQETQYF,TGTGCCAGCAGCTTAAGGCGGCAAGAGACCCAGTACTTC
TRBV7-9,.,TRBJ1-1,TRBD1,CASSLVPGQVSEAFF,TGTGCCAGCAGCTTAGTACCAGGACAGGTCTCTGAAGCTTTCTTT
TRBV3-1/TRBV3-2,.,TRBJ2-2,.,CAGSQEIPGTGELFF,TGTGCCGGCAGCCAAGAAATCCCAGGGACCGGGGAGCTGTTTTTT
TRBV5-1,.,TRBJ2-7,TRBD1,CASSWGSTGNEQYF,TGCGCCAGCAGCTGGGGTTCGACAGGGAACGAGCAGTACTTC
TRBV27,.,TRBJ1-2,.,CASSSASLGAYGYTF,TGTGCCAGCAGTTCCGCCTCCTTGGGCGCCTATGGCTACACCTTC
TRBV20-1,.,TRBJ2-7,TRBD1,CSAGQVYEQYF,TGCAGTGCTGGACAGGTCTACGAGCAGTACTTC
TRBV2,.,TRBJ1-2,.,CATQIGDTNPSYGYTF,TGTGCCACACAAATTGGAGATACAAATCCCTCCTATGGCTACACCTTC
TRBV29-1,.,TRBJ2-5,.,CSVELAFQETQYF,TGCAGCGTTGAACTAGCGTTCCAAGAGACCCAGTACTTC
TRBV6-4,.,TRBJ2-1,TRBD1,CASSAGGSYNEQFF,TGTGCCAGCAGCGCAGGGGGTTCCTACAATGAGCAGTTCTTC
TRBV11-2,.,TRBJ1-1,TRBD1,CASSSDRGGGTEAFF,TGTGCCAGCAGCTCGGACAGGGGCGGGGGCACTGAAGCTTTCTTT
TRBV6-5,once,TRBJ2-1,TRBD2,CASSYYPTSGGDEQFF,TGTGCCAGCAGTTACTACCCGACTAGCGGGGGTGATGAGCAGTTCTTC
TRBV29-1,once,TRBJ1-1,.,CSGRENTEAFF,TGCAGCGGCCGGGAGAACACTGAAGCTTTCTTT
TRBV4-2,.,TRBJ2-4,.,CASSQATSLVRRAENIQYF,TGTGCCAGCAGCCAAGCTACCAGCCTCGTCAGGCGGGCGGAAAACATTCAGTACTTC
TRBV7-9,.,TRBJ2-3,TRBD2,CASSSMTSGRPYTQYF,TGTGCCAGCAGCTCGATGACTAGCGGGAGGCCGTATACGCAGTATTTT
TRBV25-1,.,TRBJ1-2,.,CASAGNYGYTF,TGTGCCAGCGCAGGGAACTATGGCTACACCTTC
TRBV28,once,TRBJ1-1,TRBD1,CASSLYQGARSWVTEAFF,TGTGCCAGCAGTTTGTATCAGGGGGCGCGAAGTTGGGTCACTGAAGCTTTCTTT
TRBV27,.,TRBJ2-1,TRBD2,CASSSWRGGYNEQFF,TGTGCCAGCAGTTCCTGGCGGGGGGGATACAATGAGCAGTTCTTC
TRBV7-9,once,TRBJ1-2,TRBD1,CASSRMGTGGEGYTF,TGTGCCAGCAGCCGGATGGGGACAGGGGGCGAGGGCTACACCTTC
TRBV5-8,.,TRBJ1-5,.,CASSSRQGNQPQHF,TGTGCCAGCAGCTCTAGACAGGGCAATCAGCCCCAGCATTTT
TRBV19,.,TRBJ2-2,.,CASRDTGNTGELFF,TGTGCCAGCCGGGACACAGGGAACACCGGGGAGCTGTTTTTT
TRBV2,.,TRBJ2-7,.,CASSDRGYEQYF,TGTGCCAGCAGTGACAGGGGCTACGAGCAGTACTTC
TRBV18,.,TRBJ2-1,TRBD1,CASSPGTGSANEQFF,TGTGCCAGCTCACCGGGGACAGGGAGCGCGAATGAGCAGTTCTTC
TRBV6-5,many,TRBJ1-1,.,CASEEDTWNTEAFF,TGTGCCAGCGAAGAGGACACCTGGAACACTGAAGCTTTCTTT
TRBV5-1,.,TRBJ2-3,.,CASIIGNRESDTQYF,TGCGCCAGCATTATCGGGAACAGGGAGTCAGATACGCAGTATTTT
TRBV5-1,.,TRBJ1-3,.,CASSTTPGAGGGNTIYF,TGCGCCAGCAGCACGACTCCAGGCGCGGGCGGTGGAAACACCATATATTTT
TRBV5-1,.,TRBJ1-2,TRBD1,CASSFNRDSHYGYTF,TGCGCCAGCAGCTTTAACCGGGACAGTCACTATGGCTACACCTTC